The clone carrying this T cell receptor beta chain showed up many times. As yet, its antigen is unknown. It was through 5'RACE template switching that TCR cDNA was made, with a universal primer site and UMIs added. TCRdb used MiXCR to reprocess the 5' RACE reads, holding one entry per CDR3 protein. This sample yields some 260,000 distinct CDR3 sequences, of which about 5.2% are seen a single time; 3% to 4% belongs to the top ten. The V gene lost 2 bases and the J gene lost 5 bases, with 9 bases spanning the gap. The CDR3 extends over 13 amino acids. Per germline, CDR1 LGHNA and CDR2 YSLEER. The sample is drawn from a study of T cells after yellow fever vaccination. The study, taken as a whole, reports: Repertoires obtained by FACS sorting could include abundant clonotypes that entered as contaminants from the bulk population. CD4 and CD8 compartments shared a small share of clonotypes.

This specimen consisted of CD4+ T cells sorted from PBMCs, obtained on the day of the yellow fever booster vaccination. V usage is TRBV4-3 and J usage is TRBJ2-5; possibly TRBD2 for D (7 bases). The receptor was derived from a man aged 18 to 30 who received the YFV17D yellow fever vaccine. The CDR3 sequence is CASSQRGGETQYF. CDR3 coding DNA: TGCGCCAGCAGCCAAAGGGGGGGGGAGACCCAGTACTTC.